This T cell receptor (beta chain) was found in a study of metastatic and nonmetastatic thyroid tumors. The germline gives CDR1 MGHRA, CDR2 YSYEKL. Trimming removed 1 base from V and 4 bases from J, with 16 bases in between. This CDR3 contains 17 residues. No patient had received any treatment before thyroid surgery. Authors' analysis steps: Clinicopathological groups supplied CDR3 differences that were used to build a distant-metastasis classifier for papillary thyroid cancer. TCRdb re-analyzed the PCR reads using MiXCR. Clone size and V and J calls follow TCRdb, not the original study. The data contain approximately 28,000 clones, 16% of them singletons. This clone is classed as medium-sized.

This clonotype originated in a male donor with papillary thyroid cancer or a benign thyroid nodule (not recorded which). Some clones in this sample may be carry-over from other donors' samples. Sequencing was done on a sample of blood. This sequence joins TRBV4-1 and TRBJ2-2, with D possibly TRBD1 on 5 matching bases. The CDR3 coding sequence is TGCGCCAGCAGCCAAGTGGACATGGGGTTTCTCACCGGGGAGCTGTTTTTT. Amino acids: CASSQVDMGFLTGELFF.